The present T cell receptor (beta chain) was sequenced within a study of blood T cell repertoires in COVID-19. For the study at large: Acute and convalescent COVID-19 specimens originated in the United States, Italy and Spain.

The germline CDR1 and CDR2 sequences are SGHRS and YFSETQ. J gave up 3 bases and V 1 base, and 0 bases lay outside the gene matches. This CDR3 contains 15 residues. TCRdb's table, derived via immunoSEQ multiplex PCR, lists solely in-frame clones and lacks some. The sample has over 110,000 clones; roughly 84% are singletons. This receptor was identified in a man between 40 and 49 years old with acute COVID-19. What was sequenced was PBMCs or T cells enriched from blood (not recorded which). The chain links TRBV5-1 to TRBJ2-1; 11 bases map to TRBD2. The CDR3 is CASSLTSGGYNEQFF. Written as DNA, the CDR3 is TGCGCCAGCAGCTTGACTAGCGGGGGCTACAATGAGCAGTTCTTC.